This TCR beta chain was obtained from a study of control samples from healthy donors and cancer patients. Profiling relied on immunoSEQ multiplex PCR, and the TCRdb table lists in-frame clones only, not all of them. The repertoire holds 100,000 to 110,000 clones, roughly 90% seen once, with 15% to 20% in the top ten. The receptor was isolated from a woman in her fifties or sixties in good health. Sequenced input: blood.

CDR3 DNA: TGTGCCAGCAGTTACGAGACTAGCGCGGGGGAGGAGACCCAGTACTTC. Amino acid sequence: CASSYETSAGEETQYF. This chain joins TRBV6-2 or TRBV6-3 and TRBJ2-5; TRBD2 aligns across 8 bases. Germline V lookup: CDR1 MNHEY, CDR2 SVGEGT. V shed 2 bases and J 5 bases; nucleotides not matched to a gene: 10. The CDR3 is 16 amino acids.